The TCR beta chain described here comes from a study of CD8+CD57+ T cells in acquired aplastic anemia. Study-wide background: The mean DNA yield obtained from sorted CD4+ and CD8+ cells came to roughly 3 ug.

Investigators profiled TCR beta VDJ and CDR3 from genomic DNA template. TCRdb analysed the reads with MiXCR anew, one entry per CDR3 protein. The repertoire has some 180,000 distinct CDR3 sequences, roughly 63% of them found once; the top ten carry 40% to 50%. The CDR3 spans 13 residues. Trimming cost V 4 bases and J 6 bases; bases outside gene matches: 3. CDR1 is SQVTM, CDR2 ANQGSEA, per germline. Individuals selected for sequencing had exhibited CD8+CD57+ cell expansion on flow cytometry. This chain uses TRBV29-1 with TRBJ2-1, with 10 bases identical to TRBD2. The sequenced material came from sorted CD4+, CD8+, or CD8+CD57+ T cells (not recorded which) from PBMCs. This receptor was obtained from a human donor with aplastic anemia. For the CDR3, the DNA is TGCAGCGTTGTAAGCGGGAGGGGCAATGAGCAGTTCTTC. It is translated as CSVVSGRGNEQFF.